The 30 T cell receptor beta chains in this list originate from one sample, sequenced in a study of post-analysis software for immune sequencing data. The study, taken as a whole, reports: Relative to controls, patients had several TRBV segments at higher frequency, with TRBV5-6, TRBV5-1 and TRBV20-1 among these.

Unique molecular identifiers were built into the TCR beta cDNA libraries. One entry per CDR3 protein, called by TCRdb with MiXCR from the PCR reads. The sample has about 680,000 distinct CDR3 sequences, 55% to 60% seen once. These receptors have no identified antigens. Source material: blood. These receptors originate from a girl aged 2-9 years with multiple sclerosis.

The CDR3 nucleotides read TGTGCCAGCAGTTTTACAGGGGGTGAGCACGAGCAGTACTTC. Translated, it gives CASSFTGGEHEQYF. The V and J genes are TRBV12-3 or TRBV12-4 and TRBJ2-7, with 8 bases that match TRBD1. The CDR3 is 14 residues long. Trimming took 3 bases from V and 5 from J; bases not matched to a gene: 6.

This chain links TRBV2 with TRBJ2-7; 13 nucleotides line up with TRBD2. There are 18 residues in the CDR3. In germline, CDR1 is SNHLY, CDR2 FYNNEI. The V segment lost 5 bases and the J segment 4 bases; nucleotides outside the gene matches: 14. Here the CDR3 DNA reads TGTGCCAGCAGTCCGGGACTAGCGGGACCACCTCCTCCGTACGAGCAGTACTTC. Translation: CASSPGLAGPPPPYEQYF.

The chain is built from TRBV5-1 and TRBJ2-1, with TRBD2 matching over 7 bases. V shed 0 bases and J 10 bases; nucleotides not matched to a gene: 4. Germline V gene sequence: CDR1 SGHRS, CDR2 YFSETQ. The CDR3 is 13 residues long. In DNA, the CDR3 is TGCGCCAGCAGCTTGGAGCCCGGGAGGGAGCAGTTCTTC. It specifies CASSLEPGREQFF.

This clonotype was counted once. The V call is TRBV10-3, the J call TRBJ1-1, with D perhaps matching TRBD1 (6 bases). V lost 6 bases, J lost 3 bases, and 17 bases lay in between. CDR1 and CDR2 from the germline V gene are ENHRY and SYGVKD. CDR3 length: 15 residues. CDR3 loop: CAIRFEGGSDTEAFF. The CDR3 DNA follows: TGTGCCATCAGATTCGAGGGGGGATCCGACACTGAAGCTTTCTTT.

The J gene is TRBJ2-3, the V gene TRBV7-9; D gene unclear. CDR3 length equals 15 residues. The germline V gene has CDR1 SEHNR and CDR2 FQNEAQ (reference sequence). Trimming shortened V by 5 bases and J by 0 bases, and 12 bases separated the two germline ends. The CDR3 protein is CASSHPAESTDTQYF. In nucleotides, the CDR3 is TGTGCCAGCAGCCACCCGGCGGAAAGCACAGATACGCAGTATTTT.

In DNA form, the CDR3 reads TGTGCCAGCAGTCTCCCGGACAGCCCGGGTTACGAGCAGTACTTC. Translation: CASSLPDSPGYEQYF. This chain joins TRBV2 and TRBJ2-7; a possible D gene is TRBD1 (6 bases). This CDR3 comprises 15 residues. The germline V gene has CDR1 SNHLY and CDR2 FYNNEI. V lost 5 bases, J lost 4 bases, and 18 bases lay in between.

This clonotype was observed once. The V call is TRBV7-6, the J call TRBJ2-5; D possibly corresponds to TRBD1 (6 bases). Trimming pared 5 bases from V and 5 bases from J, leaving 21 bases between. The CDR3 has 16 amino acids. The germline V gene encodes CDR1 SGHVS and CDR2 FNYEAQ. The CDR3 here is CASSPMVWGLAETQYF. For the CDR3, the DNA is TGTGCCAGCAGCCCAATGGTCTGGGGGCTGGCGGAGACCCAGTACTTC.

The chain links TRBV5-1 to TRBJ2-7; 12 bases map to TRBD1. CDR1 is SGHRS and CDR2 is YFSETQ in the germline V gene. Trimming at V came to 4 bases and at J to 5 bases, leaving 7 bases not matched to a gene. The CDR3 is 15 amino acids. The CDR3 is CASSIPGDRGHEQYF. CDR3 DNA sequence: TGCGCCAGCAGCATTCCCGGGGACAGGGGGCACGAGCAGTACTTC.

The chain carries TRBV5-1 and TRBJ1-2; TRBD1 agrees at 8 bases. This CDR3 is 15 amino acids long. Germline V CDR1 and CDR2: SGHRS, YFSETQ. The trim removed 0 bases at V and 4 bases at J, leaving 5 bases unmatched. The CDR3 nucleotides read TGCGCCAGCAGCTTGGCGACAGGGGTCGGCTATGGCTACACCTTC. It translates to CASSLATGVGYGYTF.

The genes are TRBV20-1 and TRBJ2-1, with 8 nucleotides matching TRBD1. Germline CDR1 is DFQATT and CDR2 is SNEGSKA (reference sequence). Trimming removed 8 bases from V and 0 bases from J; junction bases left unmatched: 9. This CDR3 has 15 residues. This CDR3 is CSPSRQGSSYNEQFF. As DNA, the CDR3 is TGCAGTCCCTCAAGACAGGGGAGCTCCTACAATGAGCAGTTCTTC.

The V gene is TRBV20-1, the J gene TRBJ2-6; either TRBD1 or TRBD2 may supply D (5 bases each). This CDR3 is 15 amino acids long. Germline V gives CDR1 DFQATT, CDR2 SNEGSKA (reference sequence). V gave up 4 bases and J gave up 0 bases, with 10 bases separating them. The CDR3 bases are TGCAGTGCTACTCGGGGACGCTCTGGGGCCAACGTCCTGACTTTC. It encodes CSATRGRSGANVLTF.

This clonotype has a single count. The chain links TRBV3-1 to TRBJ2-1, with 7 bases fitting TRBD2. The germline V gene has CDR1 LGHDT and CDR2 YNNKEL (reference sequence). The CDR3 loop spans 13 amino acids. V gave up 1 base and J gave up 9 bases; unmatched junction bases: 3. The CDR3 here is CASSQGGGSEQFF. The CDR3 nucleotides read TGTGCCAGCAGCCAAGGGGGGGGGTCTGAGCAGTTCTTC.

The rearrangement uses TRBV12-3 or TRBV12-4 and TRBJ2-3; 9 bases line up with TRBD2. CDR3 size: 17 residues. Trimming cost V 6 bases and J 3 bases; bases outside gene matches: 13. The CDR3: CASSLRLSGRQTDTQYF. The CDR3 nucleotides read TGTGCCAGCAGCTTACGCCTTAGCGGGAGACAGACAGATACGCAGTATTTT.

Turning to this clonotype: The conserved phenylalanine or tryptophan normally closing the CDR3 is absent here, so this likely arose from a read error. This sequence joins TRBV20-1 and TRBJ2-4, with D perhaps matching TRBD2 (6 bases). CDR3 length: 14 amino acids. The ends were cut back, 0 bases at V and 6 bases at J, with 12 bases in the middle. Germline-derived CDR1 and CDR2 are DFQATT and SNEGSKA (reference sequence). The chain's CDR3 is CSARDPGSVNIQYV. CDR3 in DNA: TGCAGTGCTAGAGATCCCGGGAGTGTAAACATTCAGTACGTC.

This chain links TRBV13 with TRBJ2-3; 10 bases line up with TRBD2. Germline-derived CDR1 and CDR2 are PRHDT and FYEKMQ (reference sequence). CDR3 length: 15 residues. Unmatched junction bases numbered 9, after V lost 7 bases and J lost 5 bases. CDR3 DNA sequence: TGTGCCAGCACCCCGGGGGTAGCGGGGGGAGATACGCAGTATTTT. This gives the protein CASTPGVAGGDTQYF.

The CDR3 spells CASSLAGAGLGGTQYF. CDR3 in DNA: TGTGCCAGCAGTTTAGCGGGGGCGGGACTAGGGGGGACCCAGTACTTC. The chain couples TRBV12-3 or TRBV12-4 to TRBJ2-5, with 8 positions matching TRBD2. The CDR3 sequence is 16 residues long. V trimming: 0 bases; J trimming: 7 bases; junction bases outside the gene matches: 10.

The chain employs TRBV5-1 and TRBJ2-2; no reliable D call. CDR1 and CDR2 from the germline V gene are SGHRS and YFSETQ. V was cut by 4 bases and J by 6 bases, with 16 bases left in between. The CDR3 totals 15 residues. CDR3 sequence reads: CASSESLGSAGELFF. Written as DNA, the CDR3 is TGCGCCAGCAGCGAATCCTTAGGTTCTGCCGGGGAGCTGTTTTTT.

This clonotype was seen only once. The chain joins TRBV6-5 to TRBJ2-1; tentatively, D is TRBD2 (5 bases). The CDR3 runs to 11 residues. The germline V and J ends were trimmed by 7 bases and 9 bases, with 10 bases remaining between them. Germline CDR1 and CDR2: MNHEY and SVGAGI. The CDR3 reads CASIAGGEQFF. CDR3 in DNA: TGTGCCAGCATTGCGGGCGGTGAGCAGTTCTTC.

This rearrangement joins TRBV7-2 to TRBJ2-1; 9 bases are a match to TRBD2. Germline V gene data show CDR1 as SGHTA and CDR2 as FQGNSA. This CDR3 region has 17 residues. Trimming took 3 bases from V and 5 from J; bases not matched to a gene: 11. CDR3 amino acids: CASSFQVLSGGNNEQFF. The CDR3 DNA sequence: TGTGCCAGCAGCTTCCAGGTCCTCAGCGGGGGGAACAATGAGCAGTTCTTC.

The V call is TRBV20-1, the J call TRBJ1-5; 7 bases agree with TRBD1. This CDR3 region has 15 residues. Germline CDR1 is DFQATT and CDR2 is SNEGSKA (reference sequence). Unmatched junction bases numbered 4, after V lost 2 bases and J lost 0 bases. The CDR3 loop reads CSARSGQDSNQPQHF. DNA for the CDR3: TGCAGTGCTAGAAGTGGACAGGATAGCAATCAGCCCCAGCATTTT.

A word on this clonotype: The junction differs from germline at one of its ends, possibly a read error. In DNA form, the CDR3 reads TGTGCCAGCAGCGATGGGTATCAGCCACAGCATTTT. Translation gives CASSDGYQPQHF. The J gene is TRBJ1-5, the V gene TRBV6-5; D remains ambiguous. CDR1 MNHEY and CDR2 SVGAGI come from the germline V gene. The CDR3 sequence is 12 residues long.

V is TRBV19 and J is TRBJ2-3, with 11 bases that match TRBD1. V shed 4 bases, J shed 2 bases, and the junction held 5 bases outside the gene matches. The CDR3 loop spans 16 amino acids. Germline V gene lookup returns CDR1 LNHDA and CDR2 SQIVND (reference sequence). CDR3 in amino acids: CASSKDRGPNTDTQYF. CDR3 DNA: TGTGCCAGTAGTAAGGACAGGGGGCCAAACACAGATACGCAGTATTTT.

This clonotype was seen more than once but under ten times. CDR3 amino acids: CSASPGTNSYNEQFF. Here the CDR3 DNA reads TGCAGTGCTTCACCCGGGACCAACTCCTACAATGAGCAGTTCTTC. The rearrangement joins TRBV20-1 to TRBJ2-1, with D perhaps TRBD1 or TRBD2 (5 bases each). Looked up from germline, CDR1 is DFQATT and CDR2 is SNEGSKA (reference sequence). The CDR3 covers 15 residues. Trimming took off 5 bases at V and 0 bases at J, with 14 bases between the two ends.

This clonotype was detected a few times. The chain couples TRBV7-9 to TRBJ1-2; 8 nucleotides align to TRBD1. V was clipped by 5 bases and J by 8 bases; unmatched bases: 7. Per germline, CDR1 SEHNR and CDR2 FQNEAQ (reference sequence). The CDR3 is made up of 13 amino acids. The CDR3 is CASSIGQGGGYTF. CDR3 bases: TGTGCCAGCAGCATTGGACAGGGAGGGGGCTACACCTTC.

This clonotype appeared a few times. This chain joins TRBV7-9 and TRBJ2-3; 7 nucleotides agree with TRBD2. J was trimmed by 10 bases and V by 6 bases; bases with no gene match: 10. This CDR3 spans 13 amino acids. Germline V gives CDR1 SEHNR, CDR2 FQNEAQ (reference sequence). The CDR3 sequence is CASSSPGRASQYF. In DNA, the CDR3 is TGTGCCAGCAGTTCTCCAGGGAGGGCTTCGCAGTATTTT.

The V call is TRBV4-1, the J call TRBJ2-3; 7 nucleotides match TRBD1. V lost 5 bases to trimming and J lost 6 bases; unmatched junction nucleotides: 17. The germline V gene has CDR1 MGHRA and CDR2 YSYEKL. The CDR3 covers 17 residues. CDR3 in amino acids: CASSLKETTGDQDTQYF. DNA of the CDR3: TGCGCCAGCAGCTTAAAAGAAACCACAGGGGACCAGGATACGCAGTATTTT.

The sample holds a few counts of this clonotype. The V call is TRBV20-1, the J call TRBJ2-1; 7 bases line up with TRBD2. V trimming: 5 bases; J trimming: 6 bases; junction bases outside the gene matches: 10. CDR3 size: 14 residues. Per germline, CDR1 DFQATT and CDR2 SNEGSKA (reference sequence). CDR3 DNA: TGCAGTGCTGGAGCCGGGAGGTTGGGCAATGAGCAGTTCTTC. Encoded protein: CSAGAGRLGNEQFF.

The chain combines TRBV18 with TRBJ1-2, with D maybe TRBD1 (5 bases). The CDR3 covers 18 residues. Germline loops: CDR1 KGHSH, CDR2 LQKENI. V was cut by 5 bases and J by 0 bases, with 22 bases left in between. DNA of the CDR3: TGTGCCAGCTCATCAACCACCCGATCCGGGACCGCTAACTATGGCTACACCTTC. It yields the protein CASSSTTRSGTANYGYTF.

This clonotype has ten or more counts. The chain has TRBV6-2 or TRBV6-3 and TRBJ2-5, with D tentatively TRBD1 (5 bases). The CDR3 totals 12 residues. Germline assignment: CDR1 MNHEY and CDR2 SVGEGT. Deletions cut 2 bases from V and 4 bases from J, with 5 bases between. The CDR3 protein is CASSYRGETQYF. In nucleotides, the CDR3 is TGTGCCAGCAGTTACAGGGGAGAGACCCAGTACTTC.

The chain links TRBV29-1 to TRBJ2-1; D perhaps matches TRBD2 (7 bases). Trimming took off 0 bases at V and 8 bases at J, with 20 bases between the two ends. From germline, CDR1 is SQVTM and CDR2 ANQGSEA. The CDR3 spans 16 residues. CDR3 sequence (DNA): TGCAGCGTTGAAGAGGGGGACTACAGGGTGGGCGATGAGCAGTTCTTC. Protein product: CSVEEGDYRVGDEQFF.